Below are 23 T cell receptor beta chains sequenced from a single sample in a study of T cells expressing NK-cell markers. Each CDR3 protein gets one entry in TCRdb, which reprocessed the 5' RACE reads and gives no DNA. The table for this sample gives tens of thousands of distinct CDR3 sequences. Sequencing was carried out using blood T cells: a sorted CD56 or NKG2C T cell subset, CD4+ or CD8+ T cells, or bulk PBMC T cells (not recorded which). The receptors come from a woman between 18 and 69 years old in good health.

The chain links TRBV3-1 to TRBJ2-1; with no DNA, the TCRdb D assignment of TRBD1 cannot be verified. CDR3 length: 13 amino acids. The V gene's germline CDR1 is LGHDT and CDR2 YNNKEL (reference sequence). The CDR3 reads CASSIGQADEQFF.

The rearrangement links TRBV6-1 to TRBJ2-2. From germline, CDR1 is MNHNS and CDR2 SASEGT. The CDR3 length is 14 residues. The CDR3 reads CASSDTLVAGELFF.

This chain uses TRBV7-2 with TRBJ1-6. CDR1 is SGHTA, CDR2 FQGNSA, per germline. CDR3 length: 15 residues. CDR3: CASSLGGGANSPLHF.

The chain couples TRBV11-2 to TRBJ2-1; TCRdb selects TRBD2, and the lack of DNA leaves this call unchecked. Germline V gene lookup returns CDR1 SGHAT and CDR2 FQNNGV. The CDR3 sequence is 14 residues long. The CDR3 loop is CASSFLAEGNEQFF. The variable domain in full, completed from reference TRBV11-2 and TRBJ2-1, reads EAGVAQSPRYKIIEKRQSVAFWCNPISGHATLYWYQQILGQGPKLLIQFQNNGVVDDSQLPKDRFSAERLKGVDSTLKIQPAKLEDSAVYLCASSFLAEGNEQFFGPGTRLTVL.

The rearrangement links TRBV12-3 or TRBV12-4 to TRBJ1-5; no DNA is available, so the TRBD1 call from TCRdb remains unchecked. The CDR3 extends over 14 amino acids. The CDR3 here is CASSTTGYNQPQHF.

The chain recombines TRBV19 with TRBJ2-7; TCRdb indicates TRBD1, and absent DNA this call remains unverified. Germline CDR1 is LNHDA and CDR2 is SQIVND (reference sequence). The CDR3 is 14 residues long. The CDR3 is CASSSGASSYEQYF. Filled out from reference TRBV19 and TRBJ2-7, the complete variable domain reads DGGITQSPKYLFRKEGQNVTLSCEQNLNHDAMYWYRQDPGQGLRLIYYSQIVNDFQKGDIAEGYSVSREKKESFPLTVTSAQKNPTAFYLCASSSGASSYEQYFGPGTRLTVT.

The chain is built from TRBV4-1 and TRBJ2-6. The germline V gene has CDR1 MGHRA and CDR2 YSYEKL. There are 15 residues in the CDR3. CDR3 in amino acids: CASSQRYSGANVLTF.

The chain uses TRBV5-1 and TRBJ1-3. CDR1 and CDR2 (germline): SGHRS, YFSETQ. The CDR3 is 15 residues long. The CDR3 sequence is CASSLGTPTGNTIYF.

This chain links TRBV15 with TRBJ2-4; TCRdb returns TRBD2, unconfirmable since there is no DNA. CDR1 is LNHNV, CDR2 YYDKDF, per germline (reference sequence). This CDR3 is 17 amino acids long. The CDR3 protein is CATSRDLGLTEKNIQYF.

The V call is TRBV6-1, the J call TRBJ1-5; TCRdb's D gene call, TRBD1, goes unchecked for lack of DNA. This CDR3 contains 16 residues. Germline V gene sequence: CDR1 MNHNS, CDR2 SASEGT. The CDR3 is CASSVREQAENQPQHF.

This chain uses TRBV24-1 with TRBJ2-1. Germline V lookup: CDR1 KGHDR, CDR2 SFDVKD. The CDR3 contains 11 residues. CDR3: CATSDYNEQFF.

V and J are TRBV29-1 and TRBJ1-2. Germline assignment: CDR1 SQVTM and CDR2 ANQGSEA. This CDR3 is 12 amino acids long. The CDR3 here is CSVGREYWGYTF.

This CDR3 reads CASSQGGGGGTEAFF. The chain carries TRBV4-1 and TRBJ1-1. CDR3 length equals 15 residues. Germline-derived CDR1 and CDR2 are MGHRA and YSYEKL.

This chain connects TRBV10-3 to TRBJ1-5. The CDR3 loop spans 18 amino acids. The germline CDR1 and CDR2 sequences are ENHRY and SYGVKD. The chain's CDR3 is CAISESGLLQRSNQPQHF.

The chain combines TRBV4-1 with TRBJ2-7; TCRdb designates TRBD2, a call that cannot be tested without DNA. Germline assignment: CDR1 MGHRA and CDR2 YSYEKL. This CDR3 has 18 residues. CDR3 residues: CASSQVTPLAGTVYEQYF.

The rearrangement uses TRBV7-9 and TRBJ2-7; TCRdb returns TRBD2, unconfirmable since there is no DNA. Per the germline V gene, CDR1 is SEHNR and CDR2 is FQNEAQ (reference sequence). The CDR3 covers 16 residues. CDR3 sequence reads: CASSPPRQEFHYEQYF.

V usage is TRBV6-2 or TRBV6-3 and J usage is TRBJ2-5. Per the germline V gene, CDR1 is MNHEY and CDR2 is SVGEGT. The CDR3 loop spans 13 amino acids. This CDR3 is CASSYSNGRLEYF.

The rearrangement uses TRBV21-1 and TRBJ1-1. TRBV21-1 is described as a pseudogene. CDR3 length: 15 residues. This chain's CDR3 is CASSTSKTGDTEAFF.

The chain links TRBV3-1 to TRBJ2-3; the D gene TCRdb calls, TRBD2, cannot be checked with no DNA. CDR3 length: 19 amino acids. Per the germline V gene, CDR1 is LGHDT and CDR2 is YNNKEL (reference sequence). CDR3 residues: CASMPGGSVLADPTDTQYF.

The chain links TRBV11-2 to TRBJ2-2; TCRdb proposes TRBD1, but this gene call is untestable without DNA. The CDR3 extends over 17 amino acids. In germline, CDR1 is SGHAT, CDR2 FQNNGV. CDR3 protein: CASSLDLVGGGTGELFF.

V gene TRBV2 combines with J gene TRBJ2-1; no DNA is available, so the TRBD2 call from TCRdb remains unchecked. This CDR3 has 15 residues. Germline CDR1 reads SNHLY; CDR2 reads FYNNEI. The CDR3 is CASSGSGRSYNEQFF.

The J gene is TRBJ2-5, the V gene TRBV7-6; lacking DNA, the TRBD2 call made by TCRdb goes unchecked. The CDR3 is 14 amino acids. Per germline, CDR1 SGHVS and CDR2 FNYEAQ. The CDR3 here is CASRRGGSGETQYF.

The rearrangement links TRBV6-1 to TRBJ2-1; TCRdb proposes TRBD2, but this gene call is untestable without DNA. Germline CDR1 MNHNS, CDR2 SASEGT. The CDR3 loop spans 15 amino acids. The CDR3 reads CASSVEASGGGEQFF.